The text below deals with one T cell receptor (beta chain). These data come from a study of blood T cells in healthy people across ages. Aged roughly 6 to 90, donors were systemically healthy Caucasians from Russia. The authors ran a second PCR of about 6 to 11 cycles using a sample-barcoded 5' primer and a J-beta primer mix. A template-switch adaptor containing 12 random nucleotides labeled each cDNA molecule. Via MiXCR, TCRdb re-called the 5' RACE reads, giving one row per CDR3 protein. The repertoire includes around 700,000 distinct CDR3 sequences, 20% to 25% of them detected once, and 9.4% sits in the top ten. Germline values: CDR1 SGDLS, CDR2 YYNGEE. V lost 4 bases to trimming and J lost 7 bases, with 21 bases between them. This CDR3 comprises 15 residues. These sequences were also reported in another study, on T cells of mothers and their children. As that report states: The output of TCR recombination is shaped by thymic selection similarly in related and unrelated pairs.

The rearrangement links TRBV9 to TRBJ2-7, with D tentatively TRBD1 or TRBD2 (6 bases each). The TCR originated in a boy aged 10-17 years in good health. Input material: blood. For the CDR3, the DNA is TGTGCCAGCAGCCCATCCGTGGGGGGCCGCGAAGAGCAGTACTTC. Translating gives CASSPSVGGREEQYF.